This TCR beta chain originates from a study of T cell responses to AZD1222 COVID-19 vaccine. Sequencing was performed with immunoSEQ multiplex PCR; in TCRdb, only in-frame clones are kept and a portion is missing. The sample includes 100,000 to 150,000 clones, about 90% of them seen just once. CDR3 size: 18 residues. The germline V gene encodes CDR1 LGHNA and CDR2 YSLEER. V lost 0 bases and J lost 4, with 18 bases in between. The chain employs TRBV4-3 and TRBJ1-4, with D perhaps TRBD1 (5 bases). The source is an adult in good health. The material was peripheral blood, obtained on day 0 of AZD1222 vaccination. CDR3 DNA sequence: TGCGCCAGCAGCCAAGATCCCCCCCCGACAGCCGTTAATGAAAAACTGTTTTTT. It encodes CASSQDPPPTAVNEKLFF.